This T cell receptor beta chain is drawn from a study of T cells in Graves' hyperthyroidism and ophthalmopathy. Study-wide context: It was at initial diagnosis, before any treatment, that peripheral blood was collected.

This CDR3 spans 15 amino acids. CDR1 is SEHNR, CDR2 FQNEAQ, per germline (reference sequence). J was trimmed by 2 bases and V by 5 bases; bases with no gene match: 4. The table lists this clonotype with many counts. As yet, its antigen is unknown. Study outcomes and limitations: A model of 13 V-J features distinguished ophthalmopathy from stable hyperthyroidism.

The hyperthyroidism was newly diagnosed and had lasted under 2 months; the patients were aged 18 to 65. The blood sample dates from first hyperthyroidism diagnosis, preceding any ophthalmopathy symptoms. TCR beta CDR3 sequences were amplified from RNA transcripts. First-round RT-PCR with HTBI primers amplified the TCR CDR3 region. TCRdb itself ran the multiplex PCR reads through MiXCR, one entry per CDR3 protein. Among some 600,000 distinct CDR3 sequences listed, roughly 14% were seen once. This sequence joins TRBV7-9 and TRBJ2-5; TRBD2 matches at 11 bases. Sequenced material: blood. The receptor comes from a woman in her twenties or thirties with Graves' hyperthyroidism that later progressed to Graves' ophthalmopathy. The CDR3 DNA reads as TGTGCCAGCAGCCCGCGGACTAGCGGGCAAGAGACCCAGTACTTC. Amino acids: CASSPRTSGQETQYF.